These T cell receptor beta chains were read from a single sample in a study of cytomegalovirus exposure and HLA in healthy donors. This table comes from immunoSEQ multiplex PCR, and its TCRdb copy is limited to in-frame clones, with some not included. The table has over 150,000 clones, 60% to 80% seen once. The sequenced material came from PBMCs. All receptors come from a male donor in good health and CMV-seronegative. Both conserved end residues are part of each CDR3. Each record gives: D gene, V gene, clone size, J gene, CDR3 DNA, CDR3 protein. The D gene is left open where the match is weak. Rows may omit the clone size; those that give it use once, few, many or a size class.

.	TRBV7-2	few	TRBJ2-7	TGTGCCAGCAGCTTAATGGTAGCCCCTGGATCCTTTCTCTCCTACGAGCAGTACTTC	CASSLMVAPGSFLSYEQYF
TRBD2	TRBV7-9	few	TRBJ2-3	TGTGCCAGCAGCTTGACTAGCGGAAGCACAGATACGCAGTATTTT	CASSLTSGSTDTQYF
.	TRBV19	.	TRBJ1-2	TGTGCCAGTAGTATGGATTGGGGGGTTTATAGGGGCTATGGCTACACCTTC	CASSMDWGVYRGYGYTF
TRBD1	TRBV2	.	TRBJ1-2	TGTGCCAACCAACCGGGACAGGAGAGGTATGGCTACACCTTC	CANQPGQERYGYTF
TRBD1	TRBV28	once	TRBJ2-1	TGTGCCAGCAGGGGACAGGGGGCGCGTGAGCAGTTCTTC	CASRGQGAREQFF
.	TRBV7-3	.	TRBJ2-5	TGTGCCAGCAGCTTAAATCCTAGGGGGGAGACCCAGTACTTC	CASSLNPRGETQYF
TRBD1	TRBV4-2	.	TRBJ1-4	TGTGCCAGCAGCCAAGGCGGACAGGCTAATGAAAAACTGTTTTTT	CASSQGGQANEKLFF
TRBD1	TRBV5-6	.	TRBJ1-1	TGTGCCAGCAGCTTGGGACAGGGGTGGGCTGAAGCTTTCTTT	CASSLGQGWAEAFF
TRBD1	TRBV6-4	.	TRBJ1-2	TGTGCCAGCAGCCCCGGGACAGGGAACAACTATGGCTACACCTTC	CASSPGTGNNYGYTF
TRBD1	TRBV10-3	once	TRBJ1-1	TGTGCCATCAGTGGGACAGGTAACACTGAAGCTTTCTTT	CAISGTGNTEAFF
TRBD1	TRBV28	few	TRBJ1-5	TGTGCCAGCAGTGTACTCGGGACAGGGTTCAATCAGCCCCAGCATTTT	CASSVLGTGFNQPQHF
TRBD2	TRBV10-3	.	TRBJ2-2	TGTGCCATCAGTGTTCTGGAGTGGGGGGGACGGAACACCGGGGAGCTGTTTTTT	CAISVLEWGGRNTGELFF
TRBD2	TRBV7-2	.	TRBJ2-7	TGTGCCAGCAGCCCTCGGACTAGCGGGAGCTCCTACGAGCAGTACTTC	CASSPRTSGSSYEQYF
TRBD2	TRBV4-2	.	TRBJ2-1	TGTGCCAGCAGCCACCTACTAGCGGGAGTTGAGCAGTTCTTC	CASSHLLAGVEQFF
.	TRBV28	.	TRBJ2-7	TGTGCCAGCAGTTTAAAGCACTACTACGAGCAGTACTTC	CASSLKHYYEQYF
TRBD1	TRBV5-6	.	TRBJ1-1	TGTGCCAGCGGCTTGTTGTCAGGGGGCCGGACTGAAGCTTTCTTT	CASGLLSGGRTEAFF
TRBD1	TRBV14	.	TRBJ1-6	TGTGCCAGCAGCCAAGGGGAAGGGGGCTCACCCCTCCACTTT	CASSQGEGGSPLHF
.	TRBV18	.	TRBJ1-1	TGTGCCAGCTCCCTCGGACAGAACACTGAAGCTTTCTTT	CASSLGQNTEAFF
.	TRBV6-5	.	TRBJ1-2	TGTGCCAGCAGTTTCTCCCCCAGGGAATTAGGCTACACCTTC	CASSFSPRELGYTF
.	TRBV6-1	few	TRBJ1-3	TGTGCCAGCAGTGACTGGAGTAAAAGGGGTAACACCATATATTTT	CASSDWSKRGNTIYF
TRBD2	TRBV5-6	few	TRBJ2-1	TGTGCCAGCAGCCCCGGACTAGCGGGAGGTAATGAGCAGTTCTTC	CASSPGLAGGNEQFF
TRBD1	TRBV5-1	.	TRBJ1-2	TGCGCCAGCAGCTTGGCGAGGGACAGCCTTTCTAACTATGGCTACACCTTC	CASSLARDSLSNYGYTF
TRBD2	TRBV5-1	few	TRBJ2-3	TGCGCCAGCAGCTTACCTGGGGGGGCAGATACGCAGTATTTT	CASSLPGGADTQYF
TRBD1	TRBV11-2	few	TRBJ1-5	TGTGCCAGCAGCCCAGCCGGGGGGACAGGTGGACAGCCCCAGCATTTT	CASSPAGGTGGQPQHF
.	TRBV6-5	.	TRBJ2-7	TGTGCCAGCAGTTTCAGAGAGGCCGGATCCTCCTACGAGCAGTACTTC	CASSFREAGSSYEQYF